The 2 T cell receptor beta chains below all came from one sample that was sequenced in a study of blood T cell repertoires in COVID-19. The method was immunoSEQ multiplex PCR; TCRdb's version includes in-frame clones alone and lacks a portion of them. The sample carries approximately 260,000 clones, roughly 89% recorded once. The sequenced material came from peripheral blood. The receptors come from a man in his forties or fifties with acute or convalescent COVID-19.

V gene TRBV9 combines with J gene TRBJ2-3; D gene ambiguous. Germline CDR1 and CDR2: SGDLS and YYNGEE. V lost 0 bases and J lost 0, with 11 bases in between. The CDR3 totals 16 residues. CDR3 nucleotide sequence: TGTGCCAGCAGCGTAGTCCATGGCCGTAGCACAGATACGCAGTATTTT. Protein: CASSVVHGRSTDTQYF.

In DNA form, the CDR3 reads TGTGCCTGGAGTGTACTAACAGGGGGGGCCTCTGGAAACACCATATATTTT. Its translation is CAWSVLTGGASGNTIYF. The gene calls are TRBV30 and TRBJ1-3, with 8 bases identical to TRBD1. The CDR3 spans 17 residues. Germline loops: CDR1 GTSNPN, CDR2 SVGIG (reference sequence). J was trimmed by 0 bases and V by 0 bases; bases with no gene match: 7.